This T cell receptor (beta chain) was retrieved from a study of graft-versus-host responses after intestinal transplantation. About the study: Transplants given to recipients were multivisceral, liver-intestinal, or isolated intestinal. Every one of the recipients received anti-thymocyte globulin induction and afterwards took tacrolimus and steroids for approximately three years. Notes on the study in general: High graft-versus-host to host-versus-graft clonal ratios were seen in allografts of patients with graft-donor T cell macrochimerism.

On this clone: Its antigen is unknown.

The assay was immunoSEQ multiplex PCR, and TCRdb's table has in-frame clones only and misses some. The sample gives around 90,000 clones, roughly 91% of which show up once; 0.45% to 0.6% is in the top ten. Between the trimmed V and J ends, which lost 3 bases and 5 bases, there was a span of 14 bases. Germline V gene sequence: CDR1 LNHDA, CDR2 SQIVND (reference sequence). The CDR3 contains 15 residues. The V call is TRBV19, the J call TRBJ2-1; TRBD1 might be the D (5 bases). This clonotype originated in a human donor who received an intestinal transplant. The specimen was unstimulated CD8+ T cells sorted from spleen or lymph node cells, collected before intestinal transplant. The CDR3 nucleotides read TGTGCCAGTAGTATCCGTTGGGGCTTAAACAATGAGCAGTTCTTC. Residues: CASSIRWGLNNEQFF.